Following are 21 T cell receptor beta chains from one sample sequenced in a study of blood T cell repertoires in COVID-19. Only in-frame clones appear in the TCRdb table, and some are missing; sequencing was by immunoSEQ multiplex PCR. The table lists more than 50,000 clones, roughly 78% of them singletons. The sequencing input was peripheral blood. Receptor source: a human donor in a cohort sampled during active COVID-19.

In this sample, this clone turned up a few times. This rearrangement joins TRBV14 to TRBJ1-1, with D uncertain. Germline-derived CDR1 and CDR2 are SGHDN and FVKESK. The CDR3 totals 12 residues. V gave up 4 bases and J gave up 7 bases, with 10 bases separating them. The CDR3 nucleotides read TGTGCCAGCAGCCCTCATTCGGGTGAAGCTTTCTTT. This gives the protein CASSPHSGEAFF.

The sample holds one count of this clone. The J gene is TRBJ2-6, the V gene TRBV6-5; weak D call: TRBD2 (5 bases). Germline loops: CDR1 MNHEY, CDR2 SVGAGI. This CDR3 is 16 amino acids long. Trimming pared 2 bases from V and 4 bases from J, leaving 12 bases between. The DNA for the CDR3 is TGTGCCAGCAGTTACGTGAGGGCCGGCGGGGCCAACGTCCTGACTTTC. This encodes CASSYVRAGGANVLTF.

The CDR3 loop is CASSIGGSRQPQHF. CDR3 coding DNA: TGTGCCAGTAGTATTGGGGGGTCAAGGCAGCCCCAGCATTTT. The chain employs TRBV19 and TRBJ1-5, with a tentative D call TRBD1 (5 bases). Germline-derived CDR1 and CDR2 are LNHDA and SQIVND (reference sequence). Trimming took 3 bases from V and 7 from J, leaving 13 bases between them. The CDR3 extends over 14 amino acids.

The gene calls are TRBV11-2 and TRBJ1-2, with TRBD1 identical over 7 bases. The trim removed 5 bases at V and 2 bases at J, leaving 5 bases unmatched. The CDR3 runs to 14 residues. The V gene's germline CDR1 is SGHAT and CDR2 FQNNGV. CDR3 sequence: CASSPTGANYGYTF. CDR3 in DNA: TGTGCCAGCAGCCCTACAGGGGCCAACTATGGCTACACCTTC.

The chain recombines TRBV3-1 (or the pseudogene TRBV3-2) with TRBJ1-5; no definite D call. Looked up from germline, CDR1 is LGHDT and CDR2 is YNNKEL (reference sequence). The CDR3 contains 15 residues. V was cut by 4 bases and J by 6 bases, with 16 bases left in between. CDR3 sequence reads: CASSRNQGRTQPQHF. In nucleotides, the CDR3 is TGTGCCAGCAGCCGAAATCAAGGGAGGACTCAGCCCCAGCATTTT.

This clone was counted at least ten times. Compared with germline, one end of the junction differs, possibly owing to a read error. The rearrangement uses TRBV2 and TRBJ2-5; a weak D match, TRBD1 (7 bases). Germline V lookup: CDR1 SNHLY, CDR2 FYNNEI. The CDR3 contains 11 residues. CDR3 sequence: CASSEVEGQHF. The DNA for the CDR3 is TGTGCCAGCAGTGAAGTGGAGGGACAGCACTTC.

This clone was seen a single time. The chain employs TRBV9 and TRBJ2-7; TRBD2 matches at 8 bases. The CDR3 sequence is 14 residues long. Per germline, CDR1 SGDLS and CDR2 YYNGEE. The J segment lost 7 bases and the V segment lost 4 bases, leaving 10 bases of the junction unmatched. CDR3 DNA sequence: TGTGCCAGCAGCCTACGCGGGGGGCACGAAGAGCAGTACTTC. Translating gives CASSLRGGHEEQYF. The variable domain in full, with the rest retrieved from reference TRBV9 and TRBJ2-7, is DSGVTQTPKHLITATGQRVTLRCSPRSGDLSVYWYQQSLDQGLQFLIQYYNGEERAKGNILERFSAQQFPDLHSELNLSSLELGDSALYFCASSLRGGHEEQYFGPGTRLTVT.

V is TRBV30 and J is TRBJ2-3; D is unclear. Germline CDR1 GTSNPN, CDR2 SVGIG (reference sequence). Trimming cost V 3 bases and J 0 bases, with 4 bases left between them. CDR3 length: 12 amino acids. In DNA form, the CDR3 reads TGTGCCTGGAGGCAGAGCACAGATACGCAGTATTTT. As protein: CAWRQSTDTQYF.

The genes are TRBV7-2 and TRBJ2-7, with 9 bases aligning to TRBD1. V lost 2 bases, J lost 2 bases, and 7 bases stayed unmatched. Germline loops: CDR1 SGHTA, CDR2 FQGNSA. This CDR3 has 16 amino acids. The CDR3 reads CASSLRRDRGAYEQYF. The DNA for the CDR3 is TGTGCCAGCAGCTTACGGCGCGACAGGGGGGCCTACGAGCAGTACTTC.

This clone was seen a handful of times. The genes are TRBV27 and TRBJ2-2; 10 nucleotides line up with TRBD1. Germline V lookup: CDR1 MNHEY, CDR2 SMNVEV (reference sequence). The CDR3 has 15 amino acids. Unmatched junction bases numbered 4, after V lost 5 bases and J lost 4 bases. In DNA form, the CDR3 reads TGTGCCAGCAGTCAAGGACAGGGGGTCACCGGGGAGCTGTTTTTT. As protein: CASSQGQGVTGELFF.

The gene calls are TRBV5-1 and TRBJ2-7; TRBD1 matches 7 bases. Germline trimming cut 1 base from V and 9 bases from J; bases unmatched to any gene: 7. The CDR3 is made up of 13 amino acids. Germline V gene lookup returns CDR1 SGHRS and CDR2 YFSETQ. CDR3 DNA: TGCGCCAGCAGCTTGTTAGGGGGCGGCGGGCAGTACTTC. The encoded protein is CASSLLGGGGQYF.

The chain uses TRBV18 and TRBJ1-6, with D unclear. Germline V gives CDR1 KGHSH, CDR2 LQKENI. Trimming removed 1 base at V and 5 bases at J, with 12 bases between. The CDR3 extends over 16 amino acids. The CDR3 DNA reads as TGTGCCAGCTCACCACTCGGTCAGGCAAATAATTCACCCCTCCACTTT. Translated: CASSPLGQANNSPLHF.

The chain has TRBV7-9 and TRBJ1-2, with a possible D match to TRBD1 (6 bases). V lost 5 bases, J lost 0 bases, and 10 bases lay in between. This CDR3 has 14 amino acids. The germline V gene has CDR1 SEHNR and CDR2 FQNEAQ (reference sequence). CDR3 nucleotide sequence: TGTGCCAGCAGCCCTGGACAGCCTAACTATGGCTACACCTTC. The encoded protein is CASSPGQPNYGYTF.

The J gene is TRBJ1-1, the V gene TRBV5-6; a weak D match, TRBD1 (6 bases). V shed 1 base and J shed 1 base, with 14 bases lying between them. The CDR3 has 16 residues. Germline CDR1 SGHDT, CDR2 YYEEEE. CDR3 coding DNA: TGTGCCAGCAGCTTGATCGGAAGGGGGTCGAACACTGAAGCTTTCTTT. Protein: CASSLIGRGSNTEAFF.

The chain employs TRBV5-4 and TRBJ1-2; a weak D match, TRBD1 (6 bases). V gave up 2 bases and J gave up 7 bases, with 9 bases separating them. CDR3 length: 12 residues. CDR1 and CDR2 (germline): SGHNT, YYREEE (reference sequence). The CDR3 reads CASSLVQGGYTF. CDR3 in DNA: TGTGCCAGCAGCTTAGTACAGGGTGGCTACACCTTC.

The rearrangement links TRBV28 to TRBJ1-5; tentatively, D is TRBD1 (5 bases). The germline V gene has CDR1 MDHEN and CDR2 SYDVKM. The CDR3 spans 15 residues. The ends were cut back, 0 bases at V and 12 bases at J, with 18 bases in the middle. The CDR3 DNA reads TGTGCCAGCAGTTTATGGGAACTCCAGGGTGGGTTCCAGCATTTT. Translating it yields CASSLWELQGGFQHF.

Only a few counts were recorded for this clone. CDR3 sequence: CASSTLDRVYEQYF. The CDR3 DNA is TGTGCCAGCAGTACATTGGACAGGGTATACGAGCAGTACTTC. The rearrangement links TRBV6-5 to TRBJ2-7, with 8 positions matching TRBD1. After removal of 5 bases from V and 4 bases from J, the junction contained 7 bases not matched to a gene. Per the germline V gene, CDR1 is MNHEY and CDR2 is SVGAGI. The CDR3 consists of 14 residues.

This clone was detected a few times. The rearrangement uses TRBV5-1 and TRBJ1-6; unclear D gene. The CDR3 has 15 amino acids. Germline values: CDR1 SGHRS, CDR2 YFSETQ. The V and J ends lost 4 bases and 7 bases respectively, with 15 bases between them. CDR3 protein: CASSPYGIPNSPLHF. CDR3 nucleotides: TGCGCCAGCAGCCCTTACGGGATCCCGAATTCACCCCTCCACTTT.

This clone appeared a single time. The chain couples TRBV7-2 to TRBJ1-3; 8 bases line up with TRBD1. Germline-derived CDR1 and CDR2 are SGHTA and FQGNSA. V lost 5 bases to trimming and J lost 4 bases; unmatched junction nucleotides: 13. The CDR3 spans 17 residues. CDR3 sequence reads: CASSLWSRQGSGNTIYF. DNA for the CDR3: TGTGCCAGCAGCCTATGGTCGCGACAGGGGTCCGGAAACACCATATATTTT.

V is TRBV1 and J is TRBJ2-1; the table's D gene call, TRBD2, was not cross checked with the DNA. TRBV1 is labeled a pseudogene. This CDR3 has 15 amino acids. CDR3 DNA: TGCACCAGCAGCCACAAATTTCCCTGGCGGAATGAGCAGTTCTTC. Translation gives CTSSHKFPWRNEQFF.

The chain recombines TRBV24-1 with TRBJ2-1, with 7 bases matching TRBD2. V lost 9 bases to trimming and J lost 8 bases; unmatched junction nucleotides: 15. CDR3 length: 15 residues. Germline values: CDR1 KGHDR, CDR2 SFDVKD. Here the CDR3 reads CATPPGGGFGDEQFF. DNA of the CDR3: TGTGCCACCCCTCCCGGGGGAGGGTTTGGTGATGAGCAGTTCTTC.